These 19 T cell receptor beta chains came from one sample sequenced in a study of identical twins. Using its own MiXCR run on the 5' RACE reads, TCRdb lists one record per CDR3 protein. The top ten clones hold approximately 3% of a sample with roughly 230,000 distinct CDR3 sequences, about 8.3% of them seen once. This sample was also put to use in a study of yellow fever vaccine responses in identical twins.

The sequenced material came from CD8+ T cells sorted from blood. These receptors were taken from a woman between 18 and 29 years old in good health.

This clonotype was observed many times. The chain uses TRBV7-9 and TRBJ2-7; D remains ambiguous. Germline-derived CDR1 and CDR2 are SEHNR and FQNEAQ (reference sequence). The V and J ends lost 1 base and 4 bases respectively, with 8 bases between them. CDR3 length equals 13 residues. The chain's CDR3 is CASSLGPKYEQYF. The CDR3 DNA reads TGTGCCAGCAGCTTAGGACCGAAATACGAGCAGTACTTC. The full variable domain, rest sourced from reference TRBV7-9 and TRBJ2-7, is DTGVSQNPRHKITKRGQNVTFRCDPISEHNRLYWYRQTLGQGPEFLTYFQNEAQLEKSRLLSDRFSAERPKGSFSTLEIQRTEQGDSAMYLCASSLGPKYEQYFGPGTRLTVT.

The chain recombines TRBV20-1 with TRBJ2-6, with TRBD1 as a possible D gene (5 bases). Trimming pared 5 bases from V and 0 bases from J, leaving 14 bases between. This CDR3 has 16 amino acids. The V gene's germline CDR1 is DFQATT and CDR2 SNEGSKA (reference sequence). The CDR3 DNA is TGCAGTGCTGACAGTTCACCCTCCTCTGGGGCCAACGTCCTGACTTTC. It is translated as CSADSSPSSGANVLTF.

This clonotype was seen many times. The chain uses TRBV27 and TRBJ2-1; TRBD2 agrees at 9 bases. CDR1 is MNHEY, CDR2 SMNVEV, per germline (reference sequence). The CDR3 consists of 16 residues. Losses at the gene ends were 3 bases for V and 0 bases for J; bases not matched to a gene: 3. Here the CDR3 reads CASSFYSGGSYNEQFF. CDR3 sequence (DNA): TGTGCCAGCAGTTTTTATAGCGGGGGCTCCTACAATGAGCAGTTCTTC.

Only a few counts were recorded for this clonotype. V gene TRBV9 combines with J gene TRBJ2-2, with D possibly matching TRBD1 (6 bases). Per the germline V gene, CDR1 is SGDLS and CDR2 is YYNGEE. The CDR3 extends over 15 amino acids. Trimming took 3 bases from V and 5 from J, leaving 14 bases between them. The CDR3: CASSAKGQQTGELFF. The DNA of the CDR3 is TGTGCCAGCAGCGCAAAGGGACAACAAACCGGGGAGCTGTTTTTT.

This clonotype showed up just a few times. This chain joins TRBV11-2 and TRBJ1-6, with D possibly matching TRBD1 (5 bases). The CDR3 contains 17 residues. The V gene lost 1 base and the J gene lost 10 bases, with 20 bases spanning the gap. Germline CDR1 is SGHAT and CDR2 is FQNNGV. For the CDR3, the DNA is TGTGCCAGCAGCTTAGTTAGCTATTGGCAGGGAGACTCACCCCTCCACTTT. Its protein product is CASSLVSYWQGDSPLHF.

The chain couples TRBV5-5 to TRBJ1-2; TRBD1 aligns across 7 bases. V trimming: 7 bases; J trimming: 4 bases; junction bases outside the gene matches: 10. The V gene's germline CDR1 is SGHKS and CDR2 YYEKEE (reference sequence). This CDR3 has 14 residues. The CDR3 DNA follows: TGTGCCAGCGACCCTACAGCAGGGGGCTATGGCTACACCTTC. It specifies CASDPTAGGYGYTF.

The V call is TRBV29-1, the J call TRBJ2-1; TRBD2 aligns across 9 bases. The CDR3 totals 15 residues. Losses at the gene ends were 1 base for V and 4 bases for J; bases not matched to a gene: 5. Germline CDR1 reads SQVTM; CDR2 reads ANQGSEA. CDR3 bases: TGCAGCGTTGAAGGTCGGACTAGCGAATACAATGAGCAGTTCTTC. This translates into CSVEGRTSEYNEQFF.

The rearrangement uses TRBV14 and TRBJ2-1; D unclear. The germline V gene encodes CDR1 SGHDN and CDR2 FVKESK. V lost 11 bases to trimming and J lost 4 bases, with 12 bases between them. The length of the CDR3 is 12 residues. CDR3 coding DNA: TGTGCCTCCGGCGGAATTTACAATGAGCAGTTCTTC. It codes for CASGGIYNEQFF.

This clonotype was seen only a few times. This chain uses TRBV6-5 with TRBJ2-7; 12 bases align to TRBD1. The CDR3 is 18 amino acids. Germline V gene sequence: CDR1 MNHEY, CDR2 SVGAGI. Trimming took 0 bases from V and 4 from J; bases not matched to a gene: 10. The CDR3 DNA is TGTGCCAGCAGTTACTCCCTCTACCCGGGACAGGGGGCTTACGAGCAGTACTTC. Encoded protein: CASSYSLYPGQGAYEQYF.

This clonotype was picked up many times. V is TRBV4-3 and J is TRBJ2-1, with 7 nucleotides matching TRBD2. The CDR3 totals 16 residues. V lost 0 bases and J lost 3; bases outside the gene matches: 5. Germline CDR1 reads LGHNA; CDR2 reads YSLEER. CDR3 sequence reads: CASSQDVQRGYNEQFF. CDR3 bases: TGCGCCAGCAGCCAAGACGTCCAGCGGGGCTACAATGAGCAGTTCTTC.

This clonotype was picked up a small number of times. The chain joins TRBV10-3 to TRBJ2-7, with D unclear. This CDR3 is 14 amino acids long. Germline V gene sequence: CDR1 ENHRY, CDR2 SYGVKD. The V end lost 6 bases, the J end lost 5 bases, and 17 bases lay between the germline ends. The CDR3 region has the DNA TGTGCCATCAGAATAGATCCCTCGCTACACGAGCAGTACTTC. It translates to CAIRIDPSLHEQYF.

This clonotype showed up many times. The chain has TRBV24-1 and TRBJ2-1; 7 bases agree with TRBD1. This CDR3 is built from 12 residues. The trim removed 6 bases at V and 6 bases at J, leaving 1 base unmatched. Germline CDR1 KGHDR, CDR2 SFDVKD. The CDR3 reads CATSWTGNEQFF. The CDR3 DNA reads TGTGCCACCAGTTGGACAGGCAATGAGCAGTTCTTC.

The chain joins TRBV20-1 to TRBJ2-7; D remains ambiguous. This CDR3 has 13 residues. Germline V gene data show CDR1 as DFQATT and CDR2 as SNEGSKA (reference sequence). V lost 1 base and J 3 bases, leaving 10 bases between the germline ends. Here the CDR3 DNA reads TGCAGTGCTAGAGGCCCAACTGACTACGAGCAGTACTTC. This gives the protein CSARGPTDYEQYF.

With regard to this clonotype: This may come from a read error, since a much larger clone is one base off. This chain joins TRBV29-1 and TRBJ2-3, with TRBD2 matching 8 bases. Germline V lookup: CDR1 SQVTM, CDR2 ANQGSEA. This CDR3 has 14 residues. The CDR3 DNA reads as TGCACCATTCAGGAGTCGGGAGGGCCCGATACGCAGTATTTT. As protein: CTIQESGGPDTQYF.

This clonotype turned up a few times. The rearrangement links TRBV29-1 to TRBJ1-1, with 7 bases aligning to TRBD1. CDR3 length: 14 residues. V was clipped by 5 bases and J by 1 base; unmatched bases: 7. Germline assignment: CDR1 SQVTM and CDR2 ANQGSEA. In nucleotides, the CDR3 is TGCAGCGTTCTTTTTCGGACAGGGAACACTGAAGCTTTCTTT. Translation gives CSVLFRTGNTEAFF.

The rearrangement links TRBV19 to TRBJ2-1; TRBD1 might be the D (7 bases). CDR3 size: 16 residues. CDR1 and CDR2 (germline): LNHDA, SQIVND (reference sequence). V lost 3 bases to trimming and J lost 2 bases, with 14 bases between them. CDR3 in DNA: TGTGCCAGTAGTATTAGGAGGGACAGTCCCTACAATGAGCAGTTCTTC. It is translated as CASSIRRDSPYNEQFF.

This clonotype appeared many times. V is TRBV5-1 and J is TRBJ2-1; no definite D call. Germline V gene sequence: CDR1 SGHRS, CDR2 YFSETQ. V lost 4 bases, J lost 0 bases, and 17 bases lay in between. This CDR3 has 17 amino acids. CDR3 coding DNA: TGCGCCAGCAGCCCTTACCCTTCATCGACCTCCTACAATGAGCAGTTCTTC. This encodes CASSPYPSSTSYNEQFF.

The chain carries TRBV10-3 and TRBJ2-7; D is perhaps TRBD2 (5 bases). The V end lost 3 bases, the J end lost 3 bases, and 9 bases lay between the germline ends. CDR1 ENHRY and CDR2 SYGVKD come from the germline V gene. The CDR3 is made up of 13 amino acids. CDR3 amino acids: CAISEWRRYEQYF. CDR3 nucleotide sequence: TGTGCCATCAGTGAATGGAGGCGCTACGAGCAGTACTTC.

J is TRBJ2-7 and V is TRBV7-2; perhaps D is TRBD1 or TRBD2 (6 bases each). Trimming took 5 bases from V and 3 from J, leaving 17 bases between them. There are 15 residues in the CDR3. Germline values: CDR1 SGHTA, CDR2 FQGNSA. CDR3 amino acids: CASSPEGGGYYEQYF. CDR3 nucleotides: TGTGCCAGCAGCCCAGAAGGGGGAGGATACTACGAGCAGTACTTC. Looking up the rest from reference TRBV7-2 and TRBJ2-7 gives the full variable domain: GAGVSQSPSNKVTEKGKDVELRCDPISGHTALYWYRQSLGQGLEFLIYFQGNSAPDKSGLPSDRFSAERTGGSVSTLTIQRTQQEDSAVYLCASSPEGGGYYEQYFGPGTRLTVT.